One T cell receptor (beta chain) is described in this entry. The antigen this receptor binds is unknown. There are no base qualities to consult, and no much larger clone falls within one base. Collaborating institutions collected whole blood in K2EDTA tubes following their own protocols. For TCRbeta analysis, collaborators shipped samples in one of three forms: frozen whole blood, isolated PBMCs, or DNA extracted from either of those sample types. The sample comes from a study of blood T cell repertoires in COVID-19 (dated by TCRdb to 2020 to 2022). Context from the whole study: Samples covering the acute and convalescent phases of COVID-19 were provided by collaborators in the United States, Italy and Spain. Sample metadata almost always included a de-identified subject ID, COVID-19 status, age in years and sex. The prospective study material was composed of cDNA or gDNA derived from T cells, B-cell-depleted T cells, or PBMCs. The samples were drawn from the first 160 participants of the ongoing ImmuneRACE study and from 1,254 subjects provided by 6 global collaborators. The repertoires were made available in a free public database intended to serve as a resource for research on the immune response to SARS-CoV-2. The dataset comprised deeply sampled blood TCRbeta repertoires from subjects exposed to, actively infected with, or recovered from COVID-19. Where available, HLA class I and class II types were taken from metadata supplied by the sample provider and were not determined by assay-based typing.

Including the terminal cysteine and phenylalanine, the CDR3 comprises 16 residues. CDR3 DNA is the only sequence kept; it has 48 bases, read in frame from the first base. The germline ends are 13 bases apart after V is trimmed by 0 bases and J by 4 bases. The CDR1 and CDR2 encoded by the germline V gene (reference sequence) are LNHNV and YYDKDF. Overall study outcomes, separate from this receptor: Clinical and demographic metadata were provided uncurated, with the amount varying by source and participant.

TCRbeta CDR3 regions were amplified from genomic DNA using the immunoSEQ Assay, a bias-controlled multiplex PCR. Per the authors' processing: The number of nucleated cells in each sample was estimated by amplification of reference gene primers within the assay. To quantify the absolute abundance of each unique TCRbeta CDR3 rearrangement, sequence reads were collapsed and filtered. For each sample, productive Simpson clonality was calculated as the square root of Simpson's diversity index across productive rearrangements. TCRdb re-hosts the immuneACCESS table, in-frame sequences only. Its copies lack some clones; in the studies checked, an unresolved V gene accounts for under half of them, and the cause for the rest is not known. V and J calls and clone size follow that table, whereas D and trimming were derived from the DNA. This sample is represented by under 500,000 clones; around 89% of them were singletons. Together, the top ten hold 4% to 4.5% of the sample.

Recombination joined TRBV15 with TRBJ1-5; the D gene is not confidently resolved. The sequencing input was peripheral blood. The clonotype was recovered from a woman aged 25 to 39 with acute or convalescent COVID-19. CDR3 region: CATSRDLGRSNQPQHF. The DNA sequence is given as TGTGCCACCAGCAGAGATCTAGGCCGGAGTAATCAGCCCCAGCATTTT.